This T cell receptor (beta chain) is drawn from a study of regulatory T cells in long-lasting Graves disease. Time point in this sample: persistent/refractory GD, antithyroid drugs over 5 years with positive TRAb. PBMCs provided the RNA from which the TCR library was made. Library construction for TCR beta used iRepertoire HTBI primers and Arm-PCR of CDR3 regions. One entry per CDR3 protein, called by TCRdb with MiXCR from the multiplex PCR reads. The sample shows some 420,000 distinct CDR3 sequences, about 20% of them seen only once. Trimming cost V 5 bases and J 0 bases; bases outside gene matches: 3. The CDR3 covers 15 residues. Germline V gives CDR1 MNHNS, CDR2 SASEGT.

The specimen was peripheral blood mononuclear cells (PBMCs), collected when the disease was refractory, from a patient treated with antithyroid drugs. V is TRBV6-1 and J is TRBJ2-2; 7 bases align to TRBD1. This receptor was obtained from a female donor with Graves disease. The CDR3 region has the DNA TGTGCCAGCAGTCTGGGACAGCCGAACACCGGGGAGCTGTTTTTT. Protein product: CASSLGQPNTGELFF.